The 27 T cell receptor beta chains presented below share a single source sample, sequenced in a study of radiotherapy plus CTLA-4 blockade in lung cancer. The protocol was immunoSEQ multiplex PCR, while the TCRdb copy is restricted to in-frame clones and leaves out a portion. The table records roughly 66,000 clones, over 80% of them present only once. The input for sequencing was peripheral blood, taken from a patient treated with radiotherapy plus ipilimumab. These receptors came from a human donor with non-small cell lung cancer who had a partial response to radiotherapy plus ipilimumab.

The chain joins TRBV10-1 to TRBJ2-2, with a possible D match to TRBD1 (6 bases). Germline V gene data show CDR1 as WNHNN and CDR2 as SYGVQD (reference sequence). Trimming shortened V by 10 bases and J by 4 bases, and 19 bases separated the two germline ends. The CDR3 length is 15 residues. This CDR3 is CANPDSPTSTGELFF. Written as DNA, the CDR3 is TGCGCCAACCCGGACAGCCCAACGAGCACCGGGGAGCTGTTTTTT.

The V and J genes are TRBV25-1 and TRBJ2-2, with 12 bases aligning to TRBD2. The CDR3 runs 17 residues. Germline CDR1 reads MGHDK; CDR2 reads SYGVNS. Unmatched junction bases numbered 1, after V lost 2 bases and J lost 0 bases. As DNA, the CDR3 is TGTGCCAGCAGTGAACTAGCGGGAGGGTCGAACACCGGGGAGCTGTTTTTT. The encoded protein is CASSELAGGSNTGELFF.

The rearrangement joins TRBV5-5 to TRBJ1-2, with D possibly being TRBD1 (6 bases). Trimming took off 0 bases at V and 6 bases at J, with 9 bases between the two ends. CDR1 SGHKS and CDR2 YYEKEE come from the germline V gene (reference sequence). This CDR3 spans 13 amino acids. Here the CDR3 reads CASSLGQGNGYTF. The CDR3 DNA reads as TGTGCCAGCAGCTTGGGCCAGGGGAATGGCTACACCTTC.

The chain employs TRBV7-6 and TRBJ1-4, with D possibly being TRBD1 (6 bases). Germline V gene data show CDR1 as SGHVS and CDR2 as FNYEAQ. CDR3 length: 15 amino acids. Trimming took 1 base from V and 7 from J, leaving 13 bases between them. The CDR3 region is CASSLGAGVGEKLFF. In nucleotides, the CDR3 is TGTGCCAGCAGCTTAGGCGCAGGGGTTGGTGAAAAACTGTTTTTT.

The chain has TRBV5-1 and TRBJ2-1, with 8 bases identical to TRBD2. Germline V lookup: CDR1 SGHRS, CDR2 YFSETQ. This CDR3 contains 15 residues. Unmatched junction bases numbered 6, after V lost 0 bases and J lost 7 bases. CDR3 region: CASSLVAGPANEQFF. The CDR3 DNA sequence: TGCGCCAGCAGCTTGGTAGCGGGACCGGCGAATGAGCAGTTCTTC.

This chain uses TRBV5-4 with TRBJ2-5; D unclear. The CDR3 extends over 15 amino acids. V lost 0 bases to trimming and J lost 3 bases, with 12 bases between them. Germline CDR1 reads SGHNT; CDR2 reads YYREEE (reference sequence). The CDR3 nucleotides read TGTGCCAGCAGCTTGGCCGAGACAAGGAAAGAGACCCAGTACTTC. Amino acids: CASSLAETRKETQYF.

The V gene is TRBV18, the J gene TRBJ2-7; D may be TRBD1 (5 bases). Germline V gene sequence: CDR1 KGHSH, CDR2 LQKENI. V was cut by 2 bases and J by 0 bases, with 11 bases left in between. The CDR3 is 15 amino acids. The CDR3 spells CASSPAGKSSYEQYF. CDR3 sequence (DNA): TGTGCCAGCTCACCAGCAGGGAAGAGCTCCTACGAGCAGTACTTC.

The chain couples TRBV18 to TRBJ2-3; 9 nucleotides align to TRBD1. This CDR3 is built from 14 residues. Germline trimming cut 3 bases from V and 3 bases from J; bases unmatched to any gene: 1. Germline V gives CDR1 KGHSH, CDR2 LQKENI. CDR3 sequence: CASSPDRGTDTQYF. In DNA, the CDR3 is TGTGCCAGCTCACCGGACAGGGGAACAGATACGCAGTATTTT.

In DNA form, the CDR3 reads TGTGCCTGGAGTGTGGCCAGTTCTAGCAATCAGCCCCAGCATTTT. Translation: CAWSVASSSNQPQHF. The genes are TRBV30 and TRBJ1-5; the D is unclear. Germline V CDR1 and CDR2: GTSNPN, SVGIG (reference sequence). With 0 bases removed from V and 0 bases from J, the gap between germline ends came to 9 bases. The CDR3 is 15 amino acids.

The V gene is TRBV5-1, the J gene TRBJ2-3, with TRBD2 matching 9 bases. From germline, CDR1 is SGHRS and CDR2 YFSETQ. Trimming cost V 3 bases and J 0 bases; bases outside gene matches: 5. The CDR3 extends over 16 amino acids. CDR3 amino acids: CASSSRAGGSTDTQYF. Here the CDR3 DNA reads TGCGCCAGCAGCTCTCGAGCGGGAGGCAGCACAGATACGCAGTATTTT.

V gene TRBV18 combines with J gene TRBJ2-2, with 11 nucleotides matching TRBD1. The CDR3 contains 17 residues. Germline loops: CDR1 KGHSH, CDR2 LQKENI. Unmatched junction bases numbered 3, after V lost 1 base and J lost 2 bases. The CDR3 nucleotides read TGTGCCAGCTCACCACAAGGGACAGGGGGTAACACCGGGGAGCTGTTTTTT. This encodes CASSPQGTGGNTGELFF.

This rearrangement joins TRBV6-5 to TRBJ1-2; D not resolved. The germline V gene has CDR1 MNHEY and CDR2 SVGAGI. This CDR3 has 13 amino acids. V was shortened by 2 bases and J by 2 bases, with 6 bases between the two germline ends. The CDR3 reads CASSYGPNYGYTF. CDR3 in DNA: TGTGCCAGCAGTTACGGCCCAAACTATGGCTACACCTTC.

The J gene is TRBJ1-1, the V gene TRBV29-1, with a possible D match to TRBD1 (6 bases). Looked up from germline, CDR1 is SQVTM and CDR2 is ANQGSEA. V lost 4 bases, J lost 2 bases, and 17 bases lay in between. The CDR3 has 15 amino acids. CDR3 DNA: TGCAGCGTTGGGAGGGGGGGGAGCGGTAACACTGAAGCTTTCTTT. Translated: CSVGRGGSGNTEAFF.

The V gene is TRBV5-1, the J gene TRBJ2-1; 10 bases fit TRBD2. After removal of 0 bases from V and 6 bases from J, the junction contained 3 bases not matched to a gene. The CDR3 is 15 residues long. CDR1 and CDR2 from the germline V gene are SGHRS and YFSETQ. CDR3 nucleotide sequence: TGCGCCAGCAGCTTGGGCCTAGCGGGAGCCAATGAGCAGTTCTTC. Amino acid sequence: CASSLGLAGANEQFF.

CDR3 region: CASRGQGKETQYF. Here the CDR3 DNA reads TGTGCCAGCAGAGGACAGGGCAAAGAGACCCAGTACTTC. The chain links TRBV6-6 to TRBJ2-5; 8 bases are a match to TRBD1. Germline V gives CDR1 MNHNY, CDR2 SVGAGI (reference sequence). This CDR3 comprises 13 residues. With 6 bases clipped from V and 3 bases from J, the junction kept 3 bases outside the gene matches.

This chain joins TRBV2 and TRBJ1-1; 8 bases map to TRBD1. This CDR3 contains 14 residues. The ends lost 4 bases at V and 5 bases at J; junction bases unmatched: 6. Per germline, CDR1 SNHLY and CDR2 FYNNEI. The CDR3 reads CASSAEQGATEAFF. The CDR3 region has the DNA TGTGCCAGCAGTGCGGAGCAGGGGGCTACTGAAGCTTTCTTT.

This sequence joins TRBV28 and TRBJ1-2, with a weak D call TRBD1 (6 bases). Germline V CDR1 and CDR2: MDHEN, SYDVKM. The CDR3 has 14 residues. The ends were cut back, 2 bases at V and 7 bases at J, with 14 bases in the middle. The CDR3 nucleotides read TGTGCCAGCAGTTTAGGAGCGGGGGCCAGTGGCTACACCTTC. Translation: CASSLGAGASGYTF.

This chain joins TRBV2 and TRBJ2-3, with D tentatively TRBD2 (5 bases). The V gene's germline CDR1 is SNHLY and CDR2 FYNNEI. This CDR3 region has 15 residues. V shed 0 bases and J shed 0 bases, with 7 bases lying between them. This CDR3 is CASSEARTSTDTQYF. CDR3 nucleotides: TGTGCCAGCAGTGAAGCTAGGACTAGCACAGATACGCAGTATTTT.

The chain links TRBV6-5 to TRBJ2-1, with D tentatively TRBD2 (6 bases). CDR3 length: 12 amino acids. CDR1 MNHEY and CDR2 SVGAGI come from the germline V gene. V lost 5 bases to trimming and J lost 8 bases, with 10 bases between them. DNA for the CDR3: TGTGCCAGCAGTGCTAGCGCCCATGAGCAGTTCTTC. Protein: CASSASAHEQFF.

The rearrangement links TRBV27 to TRBJ2-3, with D tentatively TRBD1 (6 bases). There are 15 residues in the CDR3. Deletions cut 4 bases from V and 2 bases from J, with 13 bases between. The germline V gene has CDR1 MNHEY and CDR2 SMNVEV (reference sequence). CDR3 sequence (DNA): TGTGCCAGCAGTTCACAGGGCCGGGTCACAGATACGCAGTATTTT. Translation: CASSSQGRVTDTQYF.

V usage is TRBV5-6 and J usage is TRBJ2-2; 8 nucleotides line up with TRBD2. In germline, CDR1 is SGHDT, CDR2 YYEEEE. The CDR3 runs 17 residues. V shed 1 base, J shed 4 bases, and the junction held 9 bases outside the gene matches. This CDR3 is CASSLSLTGGFTGELFF. The CDR3 DNA is TGTGCCAGCAGCTTGTCGTTAACGGGAGGGTTCACCGGGGAGCTGTTTTTT.

The chain is built from TRBV2 and TRBJ2-7; tentative D call: TRBD1 (5 bases). In germline, CDR1 is SNHLY, CDR2 FYNNEI. CDR3 length: 12 amino acids. V was trimmed by 7 bases and J by 5 bases, leaving 12 bases between them. This CDR3 reads CASKDNFHEQYF. DNA for the CDR3: TGTGCCAGCAAGGACAATTTCCACGAGCAGTACTTC. The variable domain in full, with the rest retrieved from reference TRBV2 and TRBJ2-7, is EPEVTQTPSHQVTQMGQEVILRCVPISNHLYFYWYRQILGQKVEFLVSFYNNEISEKSEIFDDQFSVERPDGSNFTLKIRSTKLEDSAMYFCASKDNFHEQYFGPGTRLTVT.

V is TRBV30 and J is TRBJ2-5, with 9 bases lining up with TRBD2. J was trimmed by 5 bases and V by 3 bases; bases with no gene match: 13. CDR1 GTSNPN and CDR2 SVGIG come from the germline V gene (reference sequence). The CDR3 is 16 amino acids. CDR3 DNA sequence: TGTGCCTGGAGAAGGACGGGTAGCGGGAGCGGGGAGACCCAGTACTTC. Translated: CAWRRTGSGSGETQYF.

The chain employs TRBV9 and TRBJ2-3; TRBD2 matches 8 bases. There are 18 residues in the CDR3. Germline lookup yields CDR1 SGDLS and CDR2 YYNGEE. J gave up 2 bases and V 0 bases, and 11 bases lay outside the gene matches. The CDR3 reads CASSVAGSNGRVTDTQYF. The CDR3 DNA reads as TGTGCCAGCAGCGTAGCGGGTAGTAACGGGAGGGTCACAGATACGCAGTATTTT.

The genes are TRBV18 and TRBJ1-2, with 7 bases aligning to TRBD1. The CDR3 is 13 residues long. Germline V gene lookup returns CDR1 KGHSH and CDR2 LQKENI. The junction had 3 bases not matched to a gene; V was cut back by 3 bases and J by 5 bases. The CDR3 DNA sequence: TGTGCCAGCTCACCGGAGACAGGGTATGGCTACACCTTC. It is translated as CASSPETGYGYTF.

CDR3 nucleotides: TGTGCCAGCAGTCTGGGACAGGGTTACAATGAGCAGTTCTTC. It codes for CASSLGQGYNEQFF. The chain carries TRBV27 and TRBJ2-1, with 9 bases matching TRBD1. Trimming took 5 bases from V and 4 from J; bases not matched to a gene: 3. CDR3 length equals 14 residues. Germline V gives CDR1 MNHEY, CDR2 SMNVEV (reference sequence).

This clone was detected only a few times. The chain combines TRBV29-1 with TRBJ1-1; maybe TRBD1 (6 bases). The CDR3 runs to 14 residues. Trimming took 3 bases from V and 6 from J, leaving 17 bases between them. CDR1 is SQVTM, CDR2 ANQGSEA, per germline. CDR3: CSVDLRGGPAEAFF. CDR3 nucleotides: TGCAGCGTTGATTTAAGGGGGGGGCCCGCTGAAGCTTTCTTT. The variable domain in full, with the rest retrieved from reference TRBV29-1 and TRBJ1-1, is SAVISQKPSRDICQRGTSLTIQCQVDSQVTMMFWYRQQPGQSLTLIATANQGSEATYESGFVIDKFPISRPNLTFSTLTVSNMSPEDSSIYLCSVDLRGGPAEAFFGQGTRLTVV.